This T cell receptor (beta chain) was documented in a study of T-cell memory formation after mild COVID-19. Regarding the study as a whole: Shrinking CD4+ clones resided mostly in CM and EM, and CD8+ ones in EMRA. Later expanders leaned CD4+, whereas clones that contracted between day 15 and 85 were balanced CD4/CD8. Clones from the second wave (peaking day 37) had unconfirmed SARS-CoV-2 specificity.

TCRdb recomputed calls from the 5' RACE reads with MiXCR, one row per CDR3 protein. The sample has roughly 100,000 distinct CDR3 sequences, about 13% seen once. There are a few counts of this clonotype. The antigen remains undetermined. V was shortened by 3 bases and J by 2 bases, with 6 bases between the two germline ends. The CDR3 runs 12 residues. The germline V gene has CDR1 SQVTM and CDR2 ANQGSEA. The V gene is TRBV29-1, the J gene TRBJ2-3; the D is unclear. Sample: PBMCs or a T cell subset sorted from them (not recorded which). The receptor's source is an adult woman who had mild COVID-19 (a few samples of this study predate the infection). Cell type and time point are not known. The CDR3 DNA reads TGCAGCGTTGAGGGGAACACAGATACGCAGTATTTT. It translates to CSVEGNTDTQYF.